What follows is one T cell receptor (beta chain) and its context. This specimen belongs to a study of blood T cell repertoires in COVID-19. Authors' processing steps: Estimation of nucleated cell counts relied on the amplification of reference gene primers. Sequencing used immunoSEQ multiplex PCR; TCRdb keeps in-frame clones, though not all of them. V, J and clone size were drawn from that table, and D and trimming were deduced from the DNA. The table lists about 220,000 clones, more than 75% of them singletons. This CDR3 region has 13 residues. The V end was cut by 1 base, the J end by 14 bases, with 15 bases between. CDR1 and CDR2 (germline): SGHNT, YENEEA.

The V call is TRBV11-3, the J call TRBJ2-1; no definite D call. This TCR was recovered from a man in his forties or fifties who had recovered from COVID-19. The sample comprised peripheral blood. The CDR3 is CASSLAPRCLEFF. DNA for the CDR3: TGTGCCAGCAGCTTAGCCCCCCGCTGCCTAGAGTTCTTC.